This paragraph reports one T cell receptor (beta chain). Its target antigen remains unknown. Per-base quality was not reported, and no clone a single base away is much larger than it. CDR1 and CDR2, per the germline V gene, are SNHLY and FYNNEI. Including cysteine and phenylalanine, the CDR3 has 14 amino acids. The read is trimmed to its CDR3 DNA, 42 bases read in frame from base 1. At the junction V is shortened by 2 bases and J by 9 bases; bases outside the gene matches: 6. Whole blood was collected in K2EDTA tubes by collaborating institutions according to the institutions' own protocols. Collaborator samples were shipped for TCRbeta analysis as frozen whole blood, isolated PBMCs, or DNA extracted from either sample type. The entry originates in a study of blood T cell repertoires in COVID-19 (dated by TCRdb to the early 2020s). With respect to the entire study: Collaborator samples came from the United States, Italy and Spain and covered acute and convalescent phases of COVID-19. The material from the prospective study consisted of cDNA or gDNA derived from T cells, B-cell-depleted T cells, or PBMCs. Deeply sampled blood TCRbeta repertoires from subjects exposed to, actively infected with, or recovered from COVID-19 were included in the dataset. The repertoires were made available in a free public database intended to serve as a resource for research on the immune response to SARS-CoV-2. The samples were drawn from the first 160 participants of the ongoing ImmuneRACE study and from 1,254 subjects provided by 6 global collaborators. Nearly every sample came with metadata listing a de-identified subject ID, COVID-19 status, age in years and sex. Where available, HLA class I and class II types were obtained from metadata supplied by the sample provider rather than from assay-based typing.

Summary of the overall study and its limitations: The quantity of clinical and demographic metadata differed by source and by participant and was supplied without curation.

The immunoSEQ Assay, a bias-controlled multiplex PCR, was used to amplify TCRbeta CDR3 regions from genomic DNA. On the study's bioinformatics: Nucleated cell counts per sample were estimated from amplification of reference gene primers within the assay. To quantify the absolute abundance of each unique TCRbeta CDR3 rearrangement, sequence reads were collapsed and filtered. For each sample, productive Simpson clonality was calculated as the square root of Simpson's diversity index across productive rearrangements. Imported from immuneACCESS, the table was reduced by TCRdb to in-frame sequences with V and J called. These copies leave out some clones; in studies compared against another copy, an unresolved V gene accounts for under half, and the cause of the remainder is not known. That table furnishes V, J and clone size, whereas the DNA furnished D and trimming. Within this sample are about 110,000 clones, with approximately 82% of them counted one time only. 15% of the sample is in the top ten clones.

Input material: peripheral blood. This sequence uses TRBV2 and TRBJ2-1; TRBD2 matches 8 bases in the middle. The origin of this receptor is an elderly woman with acute or convalescent COVID-19. The DNA is as follows: TGTGCCAGCAGTGAAATCGGGAGGGCCAGTGAGCAGTTCTTC. This codes for CASSEIGRASEQFF.